This entry describes one T cell receptor (beta chain). Its antigen remains unidentified. This CDR3 has 17 residues. Germline V lookup: CDR1 SGHRS, CDR2 YFSETQ. Trimming removed 3 bases from V and 3 bases from J; junction bases left unmatched: 7. Researchers attached unique molecular identifiers to individual cDNA molecules. TCRdb reprocessed the 5' RACE reads via MiXCR and lists one record per CDR3 protein. Of about 60,000 distinct CDR3 sequences in the sample, 9.5% to 15% are singletons; the top ten hold roughly 4.5%. The data were taken from a study of early T cells in non-severe SARS-CoV-2 infection. Across the whole study: Investigators sequenced bulk RNA drawn from unsorted whole blood, and chains remained unpaired. Overall study findings and caveats: Anti-spike CD8 specificities were favored by VDJdb matching, whose results missed private and CD4 specificities.

The sequence was collected from an adult who was a healthcare worker with PCR-confirmed SARS-CoV-2 infection or an uninfected control (not recorded which). The chain links TRBV5-1 to TRBJ2-5; 14 positions agree with TRBD2. Sequencing was done on a sample of whole blood. The CDR3: CASSWAPGLAGEETQYF. As DNA, the CDR3 is TGCGCCAGCAGCTGGGCACCGGGACTAGCGGGAGAAGAGACCCAGTACTTC.